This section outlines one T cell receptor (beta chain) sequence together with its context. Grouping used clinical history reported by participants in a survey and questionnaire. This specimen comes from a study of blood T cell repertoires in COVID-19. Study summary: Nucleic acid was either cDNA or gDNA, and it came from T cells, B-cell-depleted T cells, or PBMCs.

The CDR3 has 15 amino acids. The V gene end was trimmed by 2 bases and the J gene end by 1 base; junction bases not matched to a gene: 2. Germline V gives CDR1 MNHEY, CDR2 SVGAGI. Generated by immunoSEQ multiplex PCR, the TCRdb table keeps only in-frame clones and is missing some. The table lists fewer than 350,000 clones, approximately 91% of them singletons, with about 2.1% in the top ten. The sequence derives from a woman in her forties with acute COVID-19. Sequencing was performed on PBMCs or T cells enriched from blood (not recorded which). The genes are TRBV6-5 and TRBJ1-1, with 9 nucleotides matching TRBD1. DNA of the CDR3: TGTGCCAGCAGTTACGACAGGGGGTCGAACACTGAAGCTTTCTTT. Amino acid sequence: CASSYDRGSNTEAFF.